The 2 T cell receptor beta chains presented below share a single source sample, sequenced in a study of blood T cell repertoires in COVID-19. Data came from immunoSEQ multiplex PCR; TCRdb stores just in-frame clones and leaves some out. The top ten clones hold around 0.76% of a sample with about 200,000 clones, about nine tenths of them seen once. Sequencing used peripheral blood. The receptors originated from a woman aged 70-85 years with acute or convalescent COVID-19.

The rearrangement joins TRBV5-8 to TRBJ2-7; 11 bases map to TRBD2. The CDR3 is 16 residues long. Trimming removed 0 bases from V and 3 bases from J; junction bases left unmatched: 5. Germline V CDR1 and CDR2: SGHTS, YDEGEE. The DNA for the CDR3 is TGTGCCAGCAGCTTGGGGCTAGCGGGAGGCTACTACGAGCAGTACTTC. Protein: CASSLGLAGGYYEQYF.

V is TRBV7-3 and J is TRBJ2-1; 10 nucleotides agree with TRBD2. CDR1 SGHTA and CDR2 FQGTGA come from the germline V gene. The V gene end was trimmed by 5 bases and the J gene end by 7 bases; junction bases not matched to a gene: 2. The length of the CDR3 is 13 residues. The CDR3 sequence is CASSISGGNEQFF. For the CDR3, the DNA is TGTGCCAGCAGCATTAGCGGGGGGAATGAGCAGTTCTTC.